The source of this TCR beta chain is a study of cytomegalovirus exposure and HLA in healthy donors. The overall study: From about 179 million T cells, an earlier analysis saw approximately 120 million unique TCR beta sequences. The study's findings and limits: Later genetic work tied a missense DCLRE1C variant to beta-chain V and J trimming. Presence/absence analyses treated sequencing depth as roughly uniform across donors.

The study ran its PCR with 60 Vbeta and 13 Jbeta primers. Clones were read by immunoSEQ multiplex PCR, and TCRdb kept only the in-frame ones, dropping some. The repertoire holds about 130,000 clones, with 75% to 90% as singletons. The donors comprised healthy bone marrow donors. This CDR3 has 14 amino acids. Germline loops: CDR1 SGHDN, CDR2 FVKESK. The V end lost 5 bases, the J end lost 4 bases, and 14 bases lay between the germline ends. As regards this clone: What it binds is not known.

This clonotype was obtained from a woman between 40 and 55 years old in good health and CMV-seropositive. Sequencing was performed on PBMCs. The chain recombines TRBV14 with TRBJ1-2; D perhaps matches TRBD1 (5 bases). CDR3 region: CASSSLTEIYGYTF. CDR3 DNA sequence: TGTGCCAGCAGCTCACTGACAGAGATCTATGGCTACACCTTC.